This is a list of T cell receptor beta chains from one sample in a study of T cell responses to AZD1222 COVID-19 vaccine. Repertoires were generated with immunoSEQ multiplex PCR, while TCRdb's copy carries only in-frame clones and drops some. Here the sample spans some 140,000 clones, around nine tenths being singletons. The sample in question was peripheral blood, obtained on day 0 of AZD1222 vaccination. The receptors shown here come from an adult in good health. The CDR3 runs from the conserved cysteine through the conserved F or W. Fields, in order: V gene, J gene, CDR3 length, clone size, D gene, CDR3 protein, CDR3 DNA. D genes are given only for firm matches. Not all rows give a size; the values are once, few, many and, for expanded clones, a class.

TRBV28,TRBJ1-2,14,-,-,CASSEGGGTGGYTF,TGTGCCAGCTCGGAAGGGGGGGGCACGGGTGGCTACACCTTC
TRBV5-1,TRBJ1-1,18,once,TRBD1,CASSFPPGTGDMNTEAFF,TGCGCCAGCAGCTTTCCCCCCGGGACAGGAGACATGAACACTGAAGCTTTCTTT
TRBV28,TRBJ1-5,14,-,TRBD1,CASSLAGGRQPQHF,TGTGCCAGCAGTTTAGCAGGGGGCCGTCAGCCCCAGCATTTT
TRBV6-2/TRBV6-3,TRBJ1-1,15,-,TRBD1,CASSPRRGRESEAFF,TGTGCCAGCAGTCCGCGGAGGGGGCGCGAGTCTGAAGCTTTCTTT
TRBV4-3,TRBJ2-7,15,once,-,CASSQSLDASYEQYF,TGCGCCAGCAGCCAATCGTTGGACGCCTCCTACGAGCAGTACTTC
TRBV9,TRBJ1-2,16,few,TRBD1,CASSVAAQGGPYGYTF,TGTGCCAGCAGCGTAGCTGCTCAGGGGGGTCCCTATGGCTACACCTTC
TRBV28,TRBJ1-4,14,-,-,CASSFVGGGEKLFF,TGTGCCAGCAGTTTTGTCGGGGGTGGGGAAAAACTGTTTTTT
TRBV5-6,TRBJ2-7,15,once,TRBD1,CASSLAGQGSYEQYF,TGTGCCAGCAGCTTGGCGGGACAGGGTTCCTACGAGCAGTACTTC
TRBV10-1,TRBJ2-7,15,-,-,CASRMEGTSSYEQYF,TGCGCCAGCAGAATGGAGGGGACGAGCTCCTACGAGCAGTACTTC
TRBV28,TRBJ2-7,12,-,-,CASSFRGLEQYF,TGTGCCAGCAGTTTTCGGGGCTTAGAGCAGTACTTC
TRBV19,TRBJ1-3,15,-,-,CASSRTVSSGNTIYF,TGTGCCAGTAGTAGGACGGTGAGCTCTGGAAACACCATATATTTT
TRBV7-2,TRBJ1-1,14,-,-,CASSLPRANTEAFF,TGTGCCAGCAGCTTGCCCAGGGCGAACACTGAAGCTTTCTTT
TRBV18,TRBJ1-2,14,-,-,CASSPGQPAMARTF,TGTGCCAGCTCACCAGGACAGCCTGCTATGGCTAGGACCTTC
TRBV24-1,TRBJ2-2,17,-,TRBD1,CATSDGDRSKSHGELFF,TGTGCCACCAGTGACGGGGACAGGAGTAAATCCCACGGGGAGCTGTTTTTT
TRBV19,TRBJ1-2,14,-,TRBD1,CASSPGTGSYGYTF,TGTGCCAGTAGTCCCGGGACAGGGTCCTATGGCTACACCTTC
TRBV6-4,TRBJ2-3,16,-,-,CASSDSSRSYTDTQYF,TGTGCCAGCAGTGACTCGAGCCGGAGTTACACAGATACGCAGTATTTT
TRBV28,TRBJ1-2,12,-,-,CAAGSRLRGYTF,TGTGCCGCCGGCTCCCGACTTCGGGGCTACACCTTC
TRBV2,TRBJ1-1,16,-,-,CASSEAGGALNTEAFF,TGTGCCAGCAGTGAAGCTGGGGGGGCCCTGAACACTGAAGCTTTCTTT
TRBV5-4,TRBJ2-6,17,-,-,CASSLQGLISGANVLTF,TGTGCCAGCAGCCTGCAAGGGTTGATCTCTGGGGCCAACGTCCTGACTTTC
TRBV18,TRBJ1-1,16,-,-,CASSPTELGERGEAFF,TGTGCCAGCTCACCTACGGAGTTAGGGGAAAGAGGTGAAGCTTTCTTT
TRBV15,TRBJ2-1,13,-,-,CATQKGAYNEQFF,TGTGCCACTCAGAAGGGGGCCTACAATGAGCAGTTCTTC
TRBV7-2,TRBJ1-5,13,few,-,CASSLVRNQPQHF,TGTGCCAGCAGCTTAGTCCGAAATCAGCCCCAGCATTTT
TRBV4-2,TRBJ2-2,16,-,-,CASSQDVVSGAGELFF,TGTGCCAGCAGCCAAGATGTTGTGTCCGGGGCCGGGGAGCTGTTTTTT
TRBV2,TRBJ2-3,16,-,TRBD2,CASSELAGGPTDTQYF,TGTGCCAGCAGTGAACTGGCGGGAGGTCCCACAGATACGCAGTATTTT
TRBV4-3,TRBJ1-3,16,-,-,CASSQDLAGRGNTIYF,TGCGCCAGCAGCCAAGATCTGGCAGGGCGGGGAAACACCATATATTTT
TRBV5-4,TRBJ2-7,12,-,TRBD2,CASSGRGQRQYF,TGTGCCAGCAGCGGGAGGGGCCAGAGGCAGTACTTC
TRBV4-3,TRBJ2-3,15,once,-,CASSQDREDTDTQYF,TGCGCCAGCAGCCAAGATCGAGAGGACACAGATACGCAGTATTTT
TRBV5-1,TRBJ2-2,17,-,-,CASSLASGRPNTGELFF,TGCGCCAGCAGCTTGGCCTCGGGCAGGCCGAACACCGGGGAGCTGTTTTTT